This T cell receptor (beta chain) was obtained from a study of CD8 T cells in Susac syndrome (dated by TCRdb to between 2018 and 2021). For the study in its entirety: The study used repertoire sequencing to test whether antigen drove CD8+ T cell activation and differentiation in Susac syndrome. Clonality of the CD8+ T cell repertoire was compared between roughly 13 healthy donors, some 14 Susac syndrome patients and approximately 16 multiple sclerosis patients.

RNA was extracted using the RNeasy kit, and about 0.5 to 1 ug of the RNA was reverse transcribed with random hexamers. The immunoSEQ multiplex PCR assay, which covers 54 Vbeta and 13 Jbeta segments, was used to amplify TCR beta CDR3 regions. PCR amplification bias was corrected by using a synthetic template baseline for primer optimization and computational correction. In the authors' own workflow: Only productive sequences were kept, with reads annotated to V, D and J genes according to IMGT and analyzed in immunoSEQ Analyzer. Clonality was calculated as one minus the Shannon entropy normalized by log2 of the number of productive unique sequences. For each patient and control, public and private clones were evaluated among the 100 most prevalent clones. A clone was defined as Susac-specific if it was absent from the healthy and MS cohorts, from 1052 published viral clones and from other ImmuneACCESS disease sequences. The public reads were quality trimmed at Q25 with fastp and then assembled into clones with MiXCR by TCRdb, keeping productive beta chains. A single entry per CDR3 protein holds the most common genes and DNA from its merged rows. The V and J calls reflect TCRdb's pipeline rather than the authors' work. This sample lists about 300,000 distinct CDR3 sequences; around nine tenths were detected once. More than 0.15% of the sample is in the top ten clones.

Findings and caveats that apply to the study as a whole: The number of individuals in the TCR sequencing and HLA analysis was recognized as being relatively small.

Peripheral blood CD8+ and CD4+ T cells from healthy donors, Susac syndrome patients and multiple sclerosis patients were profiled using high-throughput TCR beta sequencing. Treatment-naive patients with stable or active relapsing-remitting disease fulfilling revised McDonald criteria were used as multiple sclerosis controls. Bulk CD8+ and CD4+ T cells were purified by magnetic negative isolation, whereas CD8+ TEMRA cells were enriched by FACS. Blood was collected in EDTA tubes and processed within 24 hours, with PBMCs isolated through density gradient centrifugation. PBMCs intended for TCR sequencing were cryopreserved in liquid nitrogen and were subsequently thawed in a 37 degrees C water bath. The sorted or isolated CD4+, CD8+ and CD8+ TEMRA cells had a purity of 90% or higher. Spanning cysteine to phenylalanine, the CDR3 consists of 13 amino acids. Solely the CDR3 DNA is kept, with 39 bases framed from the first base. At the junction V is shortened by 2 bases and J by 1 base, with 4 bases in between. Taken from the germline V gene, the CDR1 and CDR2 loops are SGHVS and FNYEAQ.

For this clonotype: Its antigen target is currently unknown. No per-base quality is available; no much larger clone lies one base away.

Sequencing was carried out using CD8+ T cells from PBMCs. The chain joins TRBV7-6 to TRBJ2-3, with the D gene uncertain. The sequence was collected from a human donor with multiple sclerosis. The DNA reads TGTGCCAGCAGCTTACACGGCACAGATACGCAGTATTTT. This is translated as CASSLHGTDTQYF.